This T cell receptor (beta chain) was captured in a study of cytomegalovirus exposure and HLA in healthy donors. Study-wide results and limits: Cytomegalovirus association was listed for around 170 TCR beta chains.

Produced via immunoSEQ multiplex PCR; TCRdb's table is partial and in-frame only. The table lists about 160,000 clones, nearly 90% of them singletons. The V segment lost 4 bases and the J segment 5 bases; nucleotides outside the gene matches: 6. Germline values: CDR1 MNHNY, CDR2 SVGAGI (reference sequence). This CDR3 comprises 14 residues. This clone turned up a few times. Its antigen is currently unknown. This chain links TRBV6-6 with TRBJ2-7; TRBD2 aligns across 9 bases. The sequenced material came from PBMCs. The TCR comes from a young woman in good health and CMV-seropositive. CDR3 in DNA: TGTGCCAGCAGTTCTGTAGCGGGAGTCCACGAGCAGTACTTC. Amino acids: CASSSVAGVHEQYF.